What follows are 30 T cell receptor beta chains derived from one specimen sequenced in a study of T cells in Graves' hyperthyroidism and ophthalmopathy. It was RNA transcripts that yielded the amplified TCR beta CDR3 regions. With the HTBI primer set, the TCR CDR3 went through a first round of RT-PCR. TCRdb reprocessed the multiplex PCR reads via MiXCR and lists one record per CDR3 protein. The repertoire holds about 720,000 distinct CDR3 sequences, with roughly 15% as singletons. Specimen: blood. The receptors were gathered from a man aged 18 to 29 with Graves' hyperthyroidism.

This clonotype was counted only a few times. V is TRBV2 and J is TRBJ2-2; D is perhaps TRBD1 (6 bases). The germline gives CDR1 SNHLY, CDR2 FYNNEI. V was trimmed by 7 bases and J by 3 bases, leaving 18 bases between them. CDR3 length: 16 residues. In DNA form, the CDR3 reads TGTGCCAGCAACCCCAGGTCACACAGGGACACCGGGGAGCTGTTTTTT. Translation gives CASNPRSHRDTGELFF.

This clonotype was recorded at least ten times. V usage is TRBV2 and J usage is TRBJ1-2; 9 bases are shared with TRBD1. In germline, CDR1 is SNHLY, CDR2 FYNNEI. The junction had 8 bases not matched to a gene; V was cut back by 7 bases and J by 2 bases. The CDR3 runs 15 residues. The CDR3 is CASTRDRVGNYGYTF. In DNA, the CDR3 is TGTGCCAGCACCCGGGACAGGGTTGGAAACTATGGCTACACCTTC.

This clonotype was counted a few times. CDR3 DNA: TGCGCCAGCAGCCAAGCCCCACTACGGAGCACAGATACGCAGTATTTT. Its translation: CASSQAPLRSTDTQYF. The chain recombines TRBV4-1 with TRBJ2-3; no clear D gene. CDR1 and CDR2 (germline): MGHRA, YSYEKL. The CDR3 contains 16 residues. V shed 1 base and J shed 0 bases, with 11 bases lying between them.

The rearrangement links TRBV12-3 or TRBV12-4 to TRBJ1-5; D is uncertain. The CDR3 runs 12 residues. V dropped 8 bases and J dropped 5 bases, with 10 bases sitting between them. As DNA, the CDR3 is TGTGCCAGCGCCCGTGATGATCAGCCCCAGCATTTT. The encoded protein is CASARDDQPQHF.

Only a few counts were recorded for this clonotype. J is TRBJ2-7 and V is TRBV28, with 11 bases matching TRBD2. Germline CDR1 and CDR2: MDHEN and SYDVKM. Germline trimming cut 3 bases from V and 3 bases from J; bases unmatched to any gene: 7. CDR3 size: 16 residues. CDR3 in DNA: TGTGCCAGCAGTTTTGGGACTAGCGGTACAGTCTACGAGCAGTACTTC. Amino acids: CASSFGTSGTVYEQYF.

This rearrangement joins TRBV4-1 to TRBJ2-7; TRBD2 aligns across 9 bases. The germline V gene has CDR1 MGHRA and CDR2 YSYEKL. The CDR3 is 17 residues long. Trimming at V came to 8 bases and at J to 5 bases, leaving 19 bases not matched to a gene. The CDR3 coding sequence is TGCGCCAGCCGAGGGAGTAGCGGGAGATGGGGGGATCACGAGCAGTACTTC. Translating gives CASRGSSGRWGDHEQYF.

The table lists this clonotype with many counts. This CDR3 is CASSLGRANEQYF. CDR3 bases: TGTGCCAGCAGCTTGGGCAGGGCCAACGAGCAGTACTTC. This chain uses TRBV7-3 with TRBJ2-7, with a weak D call TRBD1 (5 bases). CDR3 length equals 13 residues. The germline gives CDR1 SGHTA, CDR2 FQGTGA. Trimming removed 3 bases from V and 5 bases from J, with 11 bases in between.

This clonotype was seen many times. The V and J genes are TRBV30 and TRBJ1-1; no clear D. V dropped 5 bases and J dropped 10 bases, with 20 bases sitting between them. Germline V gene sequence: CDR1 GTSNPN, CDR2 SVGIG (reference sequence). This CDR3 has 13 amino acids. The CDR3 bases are TGTGCCTGGTACCGCGGGTTCAGCGAGGCAGCTTTCTTT. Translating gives CAWYRGFSEAAFF.

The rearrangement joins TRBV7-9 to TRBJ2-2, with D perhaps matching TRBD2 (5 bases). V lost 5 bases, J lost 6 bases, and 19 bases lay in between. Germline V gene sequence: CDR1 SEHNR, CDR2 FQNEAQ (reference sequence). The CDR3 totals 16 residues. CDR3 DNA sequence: TGTGCCAGCAGCCCCCGCGCGGGTAATGGGGCCGGGGAGCTGTTTTTT. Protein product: CASSPRAGNGAGELFF.

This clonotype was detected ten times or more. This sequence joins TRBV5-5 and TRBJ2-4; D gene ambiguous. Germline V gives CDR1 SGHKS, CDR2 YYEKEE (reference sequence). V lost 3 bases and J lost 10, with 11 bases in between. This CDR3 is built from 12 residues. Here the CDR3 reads CASSSDGWIQYF. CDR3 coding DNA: TGTGCCAGCAGCTCCGATGGGTGGATTCAGTACTTC. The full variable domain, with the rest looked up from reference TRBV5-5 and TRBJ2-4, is DAGVTQSPTHLIKTRGQQVTLRCSPISGHKSVSWYQQVLGQGPQFIFQYYEKEERGRGNFPDRFSARQFPNYSSELNVNALLLGDSALYLCASSSDGWIQYFGAGTRLSVL.

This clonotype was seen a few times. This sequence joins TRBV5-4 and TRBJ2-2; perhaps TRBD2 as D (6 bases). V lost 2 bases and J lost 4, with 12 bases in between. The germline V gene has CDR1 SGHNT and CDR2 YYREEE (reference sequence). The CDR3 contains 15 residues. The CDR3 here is CASSFPGAATGELFF. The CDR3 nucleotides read TGTGCCAGCAGCTTCCCGGGAGCCGCCACCGGGGAGCTGTTTTTT.

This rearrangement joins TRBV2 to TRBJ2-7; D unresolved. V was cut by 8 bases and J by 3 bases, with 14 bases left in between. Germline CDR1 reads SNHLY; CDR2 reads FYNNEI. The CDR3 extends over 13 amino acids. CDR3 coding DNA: TGTGCCAGCCGTCGAGTCGGTAGCTACGAGCAGTACTTC. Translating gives CASRRVGSYEQYF.

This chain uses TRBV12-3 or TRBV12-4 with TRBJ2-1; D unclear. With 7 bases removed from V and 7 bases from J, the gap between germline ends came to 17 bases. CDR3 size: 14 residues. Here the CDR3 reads CASIGLVATNEQFF. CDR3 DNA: TGTGCCAGCATCGGGCTCGTGGCAACAAATGAGCAGTTCTTC.

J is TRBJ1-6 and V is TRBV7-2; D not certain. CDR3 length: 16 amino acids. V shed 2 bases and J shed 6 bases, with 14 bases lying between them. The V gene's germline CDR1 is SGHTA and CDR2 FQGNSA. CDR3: CASSLRSSVPNSPLHF. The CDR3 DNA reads TGTGCCAGCAGCTTACGGTCGTCGGTACCTAATTCACCCCTCCACTTT.

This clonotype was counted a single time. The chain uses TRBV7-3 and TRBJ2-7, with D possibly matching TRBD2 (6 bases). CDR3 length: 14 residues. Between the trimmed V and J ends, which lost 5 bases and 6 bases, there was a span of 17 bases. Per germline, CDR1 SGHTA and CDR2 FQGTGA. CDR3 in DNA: TGTGCCAGCAGCCCCGGGACTTCCTCGGGCGAGCAGTACTTC. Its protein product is CASSPGTSSGEQYF.

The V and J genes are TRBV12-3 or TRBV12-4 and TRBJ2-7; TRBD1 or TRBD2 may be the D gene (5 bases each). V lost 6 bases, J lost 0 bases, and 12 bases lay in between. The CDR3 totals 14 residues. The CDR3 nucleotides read TGTGCCAGCAGCCGTAGCGACAGCTCCTACGAGCAGTACTTC. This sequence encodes CASSRSDSSYEQYF.

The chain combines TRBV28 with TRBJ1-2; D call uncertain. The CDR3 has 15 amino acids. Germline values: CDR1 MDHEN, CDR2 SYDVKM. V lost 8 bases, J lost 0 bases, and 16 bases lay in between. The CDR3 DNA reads TGTGCCAGCGTAGGTGGGCCTGTCCCTAACTATGGCTACACCTTC. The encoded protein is CASVGGPVPNYGYTF.

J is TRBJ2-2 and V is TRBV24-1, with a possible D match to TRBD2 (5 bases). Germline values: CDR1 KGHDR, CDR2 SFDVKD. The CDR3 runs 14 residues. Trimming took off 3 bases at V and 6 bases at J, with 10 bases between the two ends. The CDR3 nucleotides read TGTGCCACCAGTGATCGTCGCGGGCCCGGGGAGCTGTTTTTT. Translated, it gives CATSDRRGPGELFF.

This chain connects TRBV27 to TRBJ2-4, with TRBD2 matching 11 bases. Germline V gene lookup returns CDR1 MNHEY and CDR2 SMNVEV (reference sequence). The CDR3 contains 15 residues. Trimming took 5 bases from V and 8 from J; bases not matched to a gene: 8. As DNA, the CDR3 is TGTGCCAGCAGTAATTCCCTAGCGGGAGGAGACATTCAGTACTTC. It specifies CASSNSLAGGDIQYF.

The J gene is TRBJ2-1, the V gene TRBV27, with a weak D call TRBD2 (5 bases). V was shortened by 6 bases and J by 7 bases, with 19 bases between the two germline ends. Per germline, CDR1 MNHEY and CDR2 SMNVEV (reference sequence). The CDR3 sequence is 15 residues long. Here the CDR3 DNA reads TGTGCCAGCAGCGGGAAGGGCTACCCTCTGAATGAGCAGTTCTTC. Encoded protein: CASSGKGYPLNEQFF.

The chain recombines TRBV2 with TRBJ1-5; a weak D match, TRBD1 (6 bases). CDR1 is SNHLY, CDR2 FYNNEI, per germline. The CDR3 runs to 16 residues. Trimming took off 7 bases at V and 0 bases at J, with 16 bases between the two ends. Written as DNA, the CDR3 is TGTGCCAGCAAGGGGGGGCCCGCCTATAGCAATCAGCCCCAGCATTTT. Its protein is CASKGGPAYSNQPQHF. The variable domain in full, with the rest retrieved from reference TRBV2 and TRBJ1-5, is EPEVTQTPSHQVTQMGQEVILRCVPISNHLYFYWYRQILGQKVEFLVSFYNNEISEKSEIFDDQFSVERPDGSNFTLKIRSTKLEDSAMYFCASKGGPAYSNQPQHFGDGTRLSIL.

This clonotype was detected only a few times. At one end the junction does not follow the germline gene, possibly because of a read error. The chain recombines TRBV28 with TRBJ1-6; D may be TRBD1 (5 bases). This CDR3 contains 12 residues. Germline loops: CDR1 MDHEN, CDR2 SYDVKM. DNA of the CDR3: TGTACCAGCAGGGCAGGGTTTGCACCCCTCCACTTT. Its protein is CTSRAGFAPLHF.

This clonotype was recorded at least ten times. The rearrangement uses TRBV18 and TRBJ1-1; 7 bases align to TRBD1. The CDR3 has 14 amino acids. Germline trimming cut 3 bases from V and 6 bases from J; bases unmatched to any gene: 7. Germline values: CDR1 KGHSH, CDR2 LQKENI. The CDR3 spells CASSPGQVSPEAFF. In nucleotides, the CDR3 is TGTGCCAGCTCACCCGGACAGGTTTCCCCTGAAGCTTTCTTT.

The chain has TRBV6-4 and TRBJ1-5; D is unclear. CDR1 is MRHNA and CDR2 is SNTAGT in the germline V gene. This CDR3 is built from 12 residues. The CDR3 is CEQFNGNQPQHF. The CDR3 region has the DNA TGTGAGCAGTTCAATGGCAATCAGCCCCAGCATTTT.

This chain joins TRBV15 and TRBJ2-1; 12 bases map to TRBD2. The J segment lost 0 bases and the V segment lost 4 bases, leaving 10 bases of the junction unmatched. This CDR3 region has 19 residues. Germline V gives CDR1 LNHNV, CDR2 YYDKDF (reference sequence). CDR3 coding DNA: TGTGCCACCAGCAAAACCGGGACTAGCGGGCCGCGCTCCTACAATGAGCAGTTCTTC. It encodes CATSKTGTSGPRSYNEQFF.

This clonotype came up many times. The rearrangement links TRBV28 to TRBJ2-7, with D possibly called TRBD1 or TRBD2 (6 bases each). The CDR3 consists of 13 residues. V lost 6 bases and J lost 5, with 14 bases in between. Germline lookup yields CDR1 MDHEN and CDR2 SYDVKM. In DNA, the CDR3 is TGTGCCAGCAGGGGGGGCCTCGAGGACGAGCAGTACTTC. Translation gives CASRGGLEDEQYF.

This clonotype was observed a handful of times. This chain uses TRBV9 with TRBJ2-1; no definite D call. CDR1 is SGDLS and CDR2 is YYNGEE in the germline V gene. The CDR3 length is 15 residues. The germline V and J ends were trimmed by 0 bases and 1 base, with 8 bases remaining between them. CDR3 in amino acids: CASSVGRFSYNEQFF. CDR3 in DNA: TGTGCCAGCAGCGTAGGCAGGTTTTCCTACAATGAGCAGTTCTTC.

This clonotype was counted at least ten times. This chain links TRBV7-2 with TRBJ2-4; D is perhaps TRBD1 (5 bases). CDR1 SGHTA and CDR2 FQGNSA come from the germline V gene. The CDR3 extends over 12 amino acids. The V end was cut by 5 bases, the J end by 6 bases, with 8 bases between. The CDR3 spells CASSNTGNIQYF. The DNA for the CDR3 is TGTGCCAGCAGCAACACAGGAAACATTCAGTACTTC.

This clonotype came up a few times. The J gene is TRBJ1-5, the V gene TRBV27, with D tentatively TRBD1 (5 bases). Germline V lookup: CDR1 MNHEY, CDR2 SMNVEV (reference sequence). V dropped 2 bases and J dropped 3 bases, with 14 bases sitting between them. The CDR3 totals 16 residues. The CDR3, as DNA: TGTGCCAGCAGTTTAACTTTTGGGACGGTCAATCAGCCCCAGCATTTT. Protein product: CASSLTFGTVNQPQHF.

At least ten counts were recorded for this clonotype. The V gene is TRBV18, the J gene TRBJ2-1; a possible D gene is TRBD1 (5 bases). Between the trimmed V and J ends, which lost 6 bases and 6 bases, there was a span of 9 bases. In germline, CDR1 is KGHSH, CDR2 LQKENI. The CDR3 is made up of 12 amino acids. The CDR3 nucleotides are TGTGCCAGCTCTCCGCAGGGCAATGAGCAGTTCTTC. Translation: CASSPQGNEQFF.